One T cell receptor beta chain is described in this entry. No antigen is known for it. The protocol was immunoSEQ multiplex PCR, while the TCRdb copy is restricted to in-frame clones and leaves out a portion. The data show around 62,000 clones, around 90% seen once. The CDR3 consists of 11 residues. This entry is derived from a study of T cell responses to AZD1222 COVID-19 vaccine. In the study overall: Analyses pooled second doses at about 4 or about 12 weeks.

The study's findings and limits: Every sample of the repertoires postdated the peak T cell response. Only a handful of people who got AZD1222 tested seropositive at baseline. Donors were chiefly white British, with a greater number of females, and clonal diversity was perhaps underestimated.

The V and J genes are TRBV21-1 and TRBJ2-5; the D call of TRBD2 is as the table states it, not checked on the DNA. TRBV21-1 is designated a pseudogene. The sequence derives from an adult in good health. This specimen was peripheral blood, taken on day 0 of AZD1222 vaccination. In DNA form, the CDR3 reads TGTGCCAGCAGGGTCCGGGAGACCCAGTACTTC. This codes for CASRVRETQYF.